This is a list of T cell receptor beta chains from one sample in a study of blood T cells in healthy people across ages. TCRdb recomputed calls from the 5' RACE reads with MiXCR, one row per CDR3 protein. Of around 1,100,000 distinct CDR3 sequences listed, about two fifths are singletons. Material for sequencing was blood. These receptors were taken from a man between 18 and 35 years old in good health. Each CDR3 is given with its conserved first and last residue. A D gene is named only where the DNA matches it firmly. Not every row has a clone size; where given, it reads once, few, many or a size class.

V gene	clone size	D gene	J gene	CDR3 DNA	CDR3 protein
TRBV10-3	many	.	TRBJ2-7	TGTGCCATCAGTGAACAGGGTAGCCTCGAGCAGTACTTC	CAISEQGSLEQYF
TRBV12-3/TRBV12-4	.	.	TRBJ1-2	TGTGCCAGCAGTTTACTGCCGGAAACAGGACGGGATGGCTACACCTTC	CASSLLPETGRDGYTF
TRBV12-3/TRBV12-4	.	.	TRBJ2-3	TGTGACAGCAGTAAAAGGGGGATAGAGGGCACAGATACGCAGTATTTT	CDSSKRGIEGTDTQYF
TRBV7-2	.	.	TRBJ1-1	TGTGCCAGCAGCTTAGGATGGGGGTTGACGGTAGCTTTCTTT	CASSLGWGLTVAFF
TRBV20-1	.	TRBD2	TRBJ2-1	TGCAGTGCTAGAGTGACTAGCGGGGGGCATGAGCAGTTCTTC	CSARVTSGGHEQFF
TRBV29-1	many	TRBD2	TRBJ2-3	TGCAGCGTGACTAGCGGGGATTACACAGATACGCAGTATTTT	CSVTSGDYTDTQYF
TRBV7-3	.	.	TRBJ1-2	TGTGCCAGCAGCTTAAGTGGGGTTGACTATGGCTACACCTTC	CASSLSGVDYGYTF
TRBV10-3	.	TRBD1	TRBJ1-1	TGTGCCATCAGTGATGAGGAGGACAGGGCCAACACTGAAGCTTTCTTT	CAISDEEDRANTEAFF
TRBV5-1	.	.	TRBJ2-2	TGCGCCAGCAGCCCCCACGGGGGACGCAACACCGGGGAGCTGTTTTTT	CASSPHGGRNTGELFF
TRBV6-5	.	.	TRBJ1-6	TGTGCCAGCAGTTACTTACAGGGTTCGTCACCCCTCCACTTT	CASSYLQGSSPLHF
TRBV20-1	.	.	TRBJ2-1	TGCAGTGCTAGAGATTATGGCTCCACCGCTTCTTCTCCTAATGAGCAGTTCTTC	CSARDYGSTASSPNEQFF
TRBV5-4	.	TRBD1	TRBJ1-1	TGTGCCGGCAGCTCGCAGACAGGGGGGAACACTGAAGCTTTCTTT	CAGSSQTGGNTEAFF
TRBV6-5	.	TRBD1	TRBJ2-3	TGTGCCAGCAGATCCGACAGGGGATGGGCAGATACGCAGTATTTT	CASRSDRGWADTQYF
TRBV5-1	.	.	TRBJ1-4	TGCGCCAGCAGCTTGGGTCCCTCTGCAACTAATGAAAAACTGTTTTTT	CASSLGPSATNEKLFF
TRBV18	.	.	TRBJ2-3	TGTGCCAGCTCACCCTCGACTAGAGGCCAGGCAGATACGCAGTATTTT	CASSPSTRGQADTQYF
TRBV19	.	.	TRBJ2-3	TGTGCCAGTAGTATGCAACGGGGCACAGATACGCAGTATTTT	CASSMQRGTDTQYF
TRBV7-2	.	.	TRBJ2-5	TGTGCCAGCAGCCCAACCCTCGTAGGTTTCAGAGAGACCCAGTACTTC	CASSPTLVGFRETQYF